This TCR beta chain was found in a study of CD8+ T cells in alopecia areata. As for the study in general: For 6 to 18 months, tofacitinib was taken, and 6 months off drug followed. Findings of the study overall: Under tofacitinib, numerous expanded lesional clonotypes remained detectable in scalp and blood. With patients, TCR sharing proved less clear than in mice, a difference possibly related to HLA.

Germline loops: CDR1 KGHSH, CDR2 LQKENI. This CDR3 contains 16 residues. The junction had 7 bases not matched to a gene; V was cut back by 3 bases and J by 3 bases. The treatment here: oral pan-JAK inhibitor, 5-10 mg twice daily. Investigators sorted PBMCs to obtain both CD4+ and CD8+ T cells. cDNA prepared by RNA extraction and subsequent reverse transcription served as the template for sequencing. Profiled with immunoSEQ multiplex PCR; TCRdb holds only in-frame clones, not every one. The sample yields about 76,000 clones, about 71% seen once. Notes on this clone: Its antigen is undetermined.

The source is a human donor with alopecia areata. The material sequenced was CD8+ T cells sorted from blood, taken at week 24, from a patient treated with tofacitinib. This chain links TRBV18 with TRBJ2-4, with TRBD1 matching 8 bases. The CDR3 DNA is TGTGCCAGCTCACCCCTCGAACAGGGGGGCAAAAACATTCAGTACTTC. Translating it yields CASSPLEQGGKNIQYF.